This T cell receptor beta chain stems from a study of T cell responses to AZD1222 COVID-19 vaccine. Overall study results and limits: Donors in the cohort were predominantly white British and more often female, and clonal diversity was possibly underestimated. Researchers report vaccine-associated CD4 TCRs spanning spike, with dominance at 160-218 and 743-854. Seropositive status at baseline applied to only a handful of AZD1222 recipients.

On this clone: Its matching antigen is unknown.

TCRdb's copy holds only in-frame clones and misses some; the assay was immunoSEQ multiplex PCR. The sample holds about 120,000 clones, approximately 87% seen once. The CDR3 spans 18 residues. The sample consisted of peripheral blood, taken on day 0 of AZD1222 vaccination. The source is an adult in good health. The genes are TRBV21-1 and TRBJ1-2; no DNA check was done on the table's D call, TRBD1. TRBV21-1 represents a pseudogene. The DNA of the CDR3 is TGTGCCAGCAGCATAACAGCGCCGGGACAGGGGGTAATCTGTGGCTACACCTTC. Translated, it gives CASSITAPGQGVICGYTF.